This note documents a single T cell receptor beta chain sequence. The sample comes from a study of blood T cell repertoires in COVID-19. This table comes from immunoSEQ multiplex PCR, and its TCRdb copy is limited to in-frame clones, with some not included. The repertoire has about 110,000 clones, 65% to 80% of them found once; the top ten carry less than 2%. Germline V lookup: CDR1 SNHLY, CDR2 FYNNEI. The CDR3 has 14 amino acids. V lost 6 bases and J lost 4; bases outside the gene matches: 8. V gene TRBV2 combines with J gene TRBJ1-1; 7 bases fit TRBD1. This clonotype originated in a woman aged 40 to 50 with acute or convalescent COVID-19. The sample taken for sequencing was peripheral blood. The CDR3 coding sequence is TGTGCCAGCAGGCCCGGGACAGACACCACTGAAGCTTTCTTT. It specifies CASRPGTDTTEAFF.